Below are 21 T cell receptor beta chains sequenced from a single sample in a study of CD8 T cells in ankylosing spondylitis. TCRdb recomputed calls from the 5' RACE reads with MiXCR, one row per CDR3 protein. The data contain some 54,000 distinct CDR3 sequences, approximately 7% of them seen just once; the ten biggest clones take up approximately 8%. Sequenced input: blood, either unsorted or a sorted T cell fraction (not recorded which). All receptors come from a female donor with ankylosing spondylitis or in good health (not recorded which).

This clonotype was detected ten times or more. The chain combines TRBV3-1 with TRBJ2-5; D possibly corresponds to TRBD1 (5 bases). The CDR3 consists of 17 residues. Germline V gene data show CDR1 as LGHDT and CDR2 as YNNKEL (reference sequence). Trimming removed 1 base at V and 5 bases at J, with 20 bases between. CDR3 sequence: CASSQGWGPKGRETQYF. Written as DNA, the CDR3 is TGTGCCAGCAGCCAAGGTTGGGGCCCAAAGGGCAGGGAGACCCAGTACTTC.

The sample holds many counts of this clonotype. This CDR3 is CASSPGGQAYEQYF. Written as DNA, the CDR3 is TGTGCCAGCTCACCGGGTGGACAGGCCTACGAGCAGTACTTC. The V and J genes are TRBV18 and TRBJ2-7, with 7 bases fitting TRBD1. The CDR3 runs to 14 residues. CDR1 and CDR2 (germline): KGHSH, LQKENI. V lost 3 bases, J lost 2 bases, and 4 bases stayed unmatched.

This chain joins TRBV10-3 and TRBJ1-3; no firm D call. The CDR3 has 13 amino acids. The germline V and J ends were trimmed by 3 bases and 5 bases, with 8 bases remaining between them. CDR1 is ENHRY and CDR2 is SYGVKD in the germline V gene. CDR3 in amino acids: CAISEGRRNTIYF. CDR3 nucleotide sequence: TGTGCCATCAGTGAAGGCCGAAGAAACACCATATATTTT.

The sample holds many counts of this clonotype. The chain uses TRBV5-5 and TRBJ1-1, with D tentatively TRBD1 (6 bases). The V gene lost 4 bases and the J gene lost 2 bases, with 18 bases spanning the gap. Germline V gene data show CDR1 as SGHKS and CDR2 as YYEKEE (reference sequence). The CDR3 loop spans 16 amino acids. The CDR3 DNA sequence: TGTGCCAGCAGCGTGGTAAGGGGGGCCCTTAACACTGAAGCTTTCTTT. Translating it yields CASSVVRGALNTEAFF.

This clonotype was recorded many times. The chain is built from TRBV6-2 or TRBV6-3 and TRBJ2-7, with 7 bases fitting TRBD1. V shed 5 bases and J 1 base; nucleotides not matched to a gene: 8. CDR1 and CDR2 from the germline V gene are MNHEY and SVGEGT. The CDR3 runs 15 residues. For the CDR3, the DNA is TGTGCCAGCAGTCGCTACCGGGACAGTTCCTACGAGCAGTACTTC. It encodes CASSRYRDSSYEQYF.

This clonotype appeared many times. The V call is TRBV6-5, the J call TRBJ2-1, with a possible D match to TRBD2 (7 bases). Germline V gene data show CDR1 as MNHEY and CDR2 as SVGAGI. V was shortened by 0 bases and J by 12 bases, with 24 bases between the two germline ends. The CDR3 runs 17 residues. The CDR3 spells CASSYSPYPQNREGQFF. The CDR3 DNA reads TGTGCCAGCAGTTACTCGCCTTATCCCCAAAACAGGGAGGGGCAGTTCTTC.

This clonotype was observed many times. The J gene is TRBJ1-1, the V gene TRBV5-6, with a weak D call TRBD1 (6 bases). Germline lookup yields CDR1 SGHDT and CDR2 YYEEEE. V lost 1 base, J lost 2 bases, and 12 bases lay in between. The CDR3 length is 15 residues. Here the CDR3 DNA reads TGTGCCAGCAGCTTGTCACGGGGGCGAAACACTGAAGCTTTCTTT. It specifies CASSLSRGRNTEAFF.

Ten or more counts support this clonotype. The chain combines TRBV3-1 with TRBJ2-1; 11 nucleotides align to TRBD1. Germline lookup yields CDR1 LGHDT and CDR2 YNNKEL (reference sequence). This CDR3 has 16 amino acids. Germline trimming cut 6 bases from V and 6 bases from J; bases unmatched to any gene: 10. As DNA, the CDR3 is TGTGCCAGCAGTCACTCGGGACAGGGGGTACCCAATGAGCAGTTCTTC. It yields the protein CASSHSGQGVPNEQFF.

In its sample, this clonotype was seen many times. This chain joins TRBV5-1 and TRBJ1-6; the D is unclear. This CDR3 contains 18 residues. V lost 4 bases to trimming and J lost 0 bases, with 17 bases between them. CDR1 and CDR2 from the germline V gene are SGHRS and YFSETQ. CDR3 in DNA: TGCGCCAGCAGCCCCCGATTACTAACAAGCTCCTATAATTCACCCCTCCACTTT. Translation gives CASSPRLLTSSYNSPLHF.

This clonotype was counted at least ten times. The rearrangement uses TRBV28 and TRBJ1-5; 7 bases map to TRBD1. Trimming at V came to 2 bases and at J to 1 base, leaving 5 bases not matched to a gene. Per the germline V gene, CDR1 is MDHEN and CDR2 is SYDVKM. The length of the CDR3 is 16 residues. The CDR3 protein is CASSLGGQKSNQPQHF. CDR3 sequence (DNA): TGTGCCAGCAGTTTAGGGGGACAGAAAAGCAATCAGCCCCAGCATTTT.

At least ten counts were recorded for this clonotype. The V and J genes are TRBV7-2 and TRBJ2-7, with 7 nucleotides matching TRBD2. Germline V gene data show CDR1 as SGHTA and CDR2 as FQGNSA. This CDR3 contains 13 residues. V shed 4 bases, J shed 10 bases, and the junction held 10 bases outside the gene matches. The CDR3 sequence: CASSSTGGLFQYF. The CDR3, as DNA: TGTGCCAGCAGCTCGACGGGGGGATTATTTCAGTACTTC.

This clonotype has at least ten counts. The rearrangement joins TRBV5-1 to TRBJ1-5; D gene ambiguous. Germline CDR1 reads SGHRS; CDR2 reads YFSETQ. Trimming removed 5 bases at V and 4 bases at J, with 10 bases between. The CDR3 is 13 amino acids. CDR3 nucleotides: TGCGCCAGCAGGGATCGCGAGAATCAGCCCCAGCATTTT. Its protein product is CASRDRENQPQHF.

This clonotype was found many times. The chain employs TRBV6-5 and TRBJ1-2, with 9 bases identical to TRBD1. This CDR3 has 15 residues. The V gene end was trimmed by 6 bases and the J gene end by 2 bases; junction bases not matched to a gene: 7. Germline V CDR1 and CDR2: MNHEY, SVGAGI. As DNA, the CDR3 is TGTGCCAGCAGGGCCGGGACAGGGCGAAACTATGGCTACACCTTC. This gives the protein CASRAGTGRNYGYTF.

The J gene is TRBJ2-3, the V gene TRBV20-1; D gene uncertain. The CDR3 is 15 amino acids. In germline, CDR1 is DFQATT, CDR2 SNEGSKA (reference sequence). CDR3 loop: CSSAQAPGKADTQYF. CDR3 nucleotides: TGCAGCTCAGCCCAGGCTCCGGGTAAGGCAGATACGCAGTATTTT.

This clonotype has just one count. Being one base from a much bigger clone, this may be a read error. The chain recombines TRBV29-1 with TRBJ2-3; D is tentatively TRBD1 or TRBD2 (5 bases each). V shed 4 bases and J shed 6 bases, with 17 bases lying between them. CDR1 is SQVTM and CDR2 is ANQGSEA in the germline V gene. The CDR3 covers 14 residues. This chain's CDR3 is CSVAEMERDDTQYF. The CDR3 DNA sequence: TGCAGCGTTGCTGAGATGGAAAGGGACGATACGCAGTATTTT.

Ten or more counts support this clonotype. The chain is built from TRBV20-1 and TRBJ2-3; 8 bases agree with TRBD2. Germline CDR1 and CDR2: DFQATT and SNEGSKA (reference sequence). This CDR3 has 12 residues. V gave up 8 bases and J gave up 8 bases; unmatched junction bases: 9. The CDR3 spells CSQGAGATTQYF. CDR3 DNA sequence: TGCAGTCAGGGAGCGGGGGCTACTACGCAGTATTTT.

This clonotype was recorded many times. The chain has TRBV2 and TRBJ1-5, with 7 nucleotides matching TRBD1. Germline V CDR1 and CDR2: SNHLY, FYNNEI. The CDR3 is 13 residues long. After removal of 10 bases from V and 0 bases from J, the junction contained 3 bases not matched to a gene. The CDR3 is CANGQDSNQPQHF. The CDR3 bases are TGTGCCAACGGACAGGATAGCAATCAGCCCCAGCATTTT.

This clonotype was detected ten times or more. The chain combines TRBV11-1 with TRBJ2-3; D is unclear. Germline CDR1 SGHAT, CDR2 FQDESV (reference sequence). This CDR3 region has 15 residues. V was trimmed by 1 base and J by 8 bases, leaving 16 bases between them. As DNA, the CDR3 is TGTGCCAGCAGCTTAGATCCGTCGGTTCAGCGTACGCAGTATTTT. Encoded protein: CASSLDPSVQRTQYF. The full variable domain, its missing parts supplied by reference TRBV11-1 and TRBJ2-3, is EAEVAQSPRYKITEKSQAVAFWCDPISGHATLYWYRQILGQGPELLVQFQDESVVDDSQLPKDRFSAERLKGVDSTLKIQPAELGDSAMYLCASSLDPSVQRTQYFGPGTRLTVL.

Ten or more counts support this clonotype. Written as DNA, the CDR3 is TGCAGTGCTATCTCCGGGCCCAGCTTAAACGAGCAGTACTTC. This gives the protein CSAISGPSLNEQYF. V is TRBV20-1 and J is TRBJ2-7; D ambiguous. The CDR3 has 14 residues. Trimming took off 4 bases at V and 5 bases at J, with 18 bases between the two ends. Germline V CDR1 and CDR2: DFQATT, SNEGSKA (reference sequence).

This clonotype was counted at least ten times. The chain is built from TRBV5-1 and TRBJ1-1; D ambiguous. Trimming took 5 bases from V and 0 from J, leaving 5 bases between them. This CDR3 region has 12 residues. Germline lookup yields CDR1 SGHRS and CDR2 YFSETQ. CDR3 sequence (DNA): TGCGCCAGCAGAAGACTGAACACTGAAGCTTTCTTT. Protein: CASRRLNTEAFF.

There are many counts of this clonotype. V is TRBV5-6 and J is TRBJ1-2, with D perhaps matching TRBD1 (5 bases). Trimming left V 0 bases short and J 6 bases short, with 18 bases between. CDR1 and CDR2 from the germline V gene are SGHDT and YYEEEE. This CDR3 region has 16 residues. CDR3 nucleotide sequence: TGTGCCAGCAGCTTGGCCCGGCTCGATACGGGGGATGGCTACACCTTC. This gives the protein CASSLARLDTGDGYTF.